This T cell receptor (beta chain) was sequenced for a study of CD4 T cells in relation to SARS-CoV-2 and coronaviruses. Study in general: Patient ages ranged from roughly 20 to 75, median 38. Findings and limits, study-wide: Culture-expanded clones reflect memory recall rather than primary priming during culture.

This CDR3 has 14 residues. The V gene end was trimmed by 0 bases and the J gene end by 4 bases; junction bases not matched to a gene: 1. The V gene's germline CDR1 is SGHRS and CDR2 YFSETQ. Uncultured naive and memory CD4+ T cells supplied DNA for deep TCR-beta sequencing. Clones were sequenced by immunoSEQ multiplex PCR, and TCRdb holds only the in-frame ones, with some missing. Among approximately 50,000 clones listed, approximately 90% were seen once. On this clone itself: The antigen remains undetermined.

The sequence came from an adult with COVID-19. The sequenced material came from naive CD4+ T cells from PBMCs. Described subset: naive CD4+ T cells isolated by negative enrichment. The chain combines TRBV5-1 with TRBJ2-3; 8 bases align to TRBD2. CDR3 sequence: CASSLAREADTQYF. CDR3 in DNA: TGCGCCAGCAGCTTGGCGCGGGAGGCAGATACGCAGTATTTT.